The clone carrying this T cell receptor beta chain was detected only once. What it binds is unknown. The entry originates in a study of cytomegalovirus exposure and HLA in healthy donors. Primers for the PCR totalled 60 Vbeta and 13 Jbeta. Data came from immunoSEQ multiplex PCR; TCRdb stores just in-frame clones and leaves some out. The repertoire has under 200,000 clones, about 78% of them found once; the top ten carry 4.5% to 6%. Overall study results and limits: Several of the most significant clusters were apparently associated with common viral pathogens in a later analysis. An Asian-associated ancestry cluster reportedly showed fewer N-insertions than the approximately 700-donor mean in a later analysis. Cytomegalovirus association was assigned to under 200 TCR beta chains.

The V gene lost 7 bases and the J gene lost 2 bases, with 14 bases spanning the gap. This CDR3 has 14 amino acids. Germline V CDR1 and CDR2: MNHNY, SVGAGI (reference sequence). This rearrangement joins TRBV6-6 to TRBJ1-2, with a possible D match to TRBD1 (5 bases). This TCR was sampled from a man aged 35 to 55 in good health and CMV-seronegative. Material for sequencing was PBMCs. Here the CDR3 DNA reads TGTGCCAGCACCCTGAGACAGTCCAACTATGGCTACACCTTC. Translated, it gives CASTLRQSNYGYTF.